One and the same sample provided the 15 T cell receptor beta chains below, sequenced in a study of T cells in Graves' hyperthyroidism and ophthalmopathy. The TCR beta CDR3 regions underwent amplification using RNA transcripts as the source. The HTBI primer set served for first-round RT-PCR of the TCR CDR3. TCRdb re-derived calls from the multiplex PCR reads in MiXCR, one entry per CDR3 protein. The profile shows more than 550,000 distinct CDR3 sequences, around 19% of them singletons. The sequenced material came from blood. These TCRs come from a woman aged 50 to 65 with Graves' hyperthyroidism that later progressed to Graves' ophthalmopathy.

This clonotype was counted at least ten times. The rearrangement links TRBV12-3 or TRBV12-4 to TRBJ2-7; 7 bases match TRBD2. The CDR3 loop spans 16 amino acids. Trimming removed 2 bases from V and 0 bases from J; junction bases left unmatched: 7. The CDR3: CASSLWEGAASYEQYF. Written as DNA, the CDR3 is TGTGCCAGCAGTTTATGGGAGGGAGCGGCCTCCTACGAGCAGTACTTC.

CDR3 residues: CASSQVTPGLADQETQYF. The CDR3 DNA reads as TGTGCCAGCAGCCAAGTCACCCCGGGACTAGCGGATCAAGAGACCCAGTACTTC. This chain joins TRBV3-1 and TRBJ2-5; 11 bases are a match to TRBD2. V shed 1 base, J shed 2 bases, and the junction held 9 bases outside the gene matches. The CDR3 is 18 amino acids. Germline V gene sequence: CDR1 LGHDT, CDR2 YNNKEL (reference sequence).

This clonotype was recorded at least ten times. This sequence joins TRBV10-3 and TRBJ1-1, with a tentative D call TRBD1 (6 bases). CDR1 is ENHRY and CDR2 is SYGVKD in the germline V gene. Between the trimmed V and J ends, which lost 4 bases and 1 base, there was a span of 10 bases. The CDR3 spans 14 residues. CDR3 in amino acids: CAISVNRANTEAFF. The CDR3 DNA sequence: TGTGCCATCAGTGTTAACAGGGCGAACACTGAAGCTTTCTTT.

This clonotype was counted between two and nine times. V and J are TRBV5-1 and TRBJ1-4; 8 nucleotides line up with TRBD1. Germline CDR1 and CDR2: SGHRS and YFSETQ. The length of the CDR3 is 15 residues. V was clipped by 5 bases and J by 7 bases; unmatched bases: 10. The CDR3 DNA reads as TGCGCCAGCAGACCACTCAGGGGGCGCGGTGAAAAACTGTTTTTT. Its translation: CASRPLRGRGEKLFF.

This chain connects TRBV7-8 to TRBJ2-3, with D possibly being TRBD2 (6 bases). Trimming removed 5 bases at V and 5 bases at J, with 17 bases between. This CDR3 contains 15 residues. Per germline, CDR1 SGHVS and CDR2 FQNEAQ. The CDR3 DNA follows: TGTGCCAGCAGCCCCGGGGGAGCTGTTGGAGATACGCAGTATTTT. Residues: CASSPGGAVGDTQYF. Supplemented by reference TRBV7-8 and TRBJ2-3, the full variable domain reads GAGVSQSPRYKVAKRGQDVALRCDPISGHVSLFWYQQALGQGPEFLTYFQNEAQLDKSGLPSDRFFAERPEGSVSTLKIQRTQQEDSAVYLCASSPGGAVGDTQYFGPGTRLTVL.

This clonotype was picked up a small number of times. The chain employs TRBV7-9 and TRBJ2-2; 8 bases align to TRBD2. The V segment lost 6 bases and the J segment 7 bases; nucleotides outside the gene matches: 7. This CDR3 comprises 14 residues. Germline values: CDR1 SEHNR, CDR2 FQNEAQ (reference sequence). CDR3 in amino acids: CASRIGLAGGELFF. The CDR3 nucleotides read TGTGCCAGCAGGATTGGACTAGCCGGCGGGGAGCTGTTTTTT.

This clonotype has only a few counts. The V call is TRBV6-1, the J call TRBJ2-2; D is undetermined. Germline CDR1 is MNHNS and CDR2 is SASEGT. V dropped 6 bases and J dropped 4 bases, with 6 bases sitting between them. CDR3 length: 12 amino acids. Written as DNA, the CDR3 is TGTGCCAGCAGGAAGAGCACCGGGGAGCTGTTTTTT. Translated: CASRKSTGELFF.

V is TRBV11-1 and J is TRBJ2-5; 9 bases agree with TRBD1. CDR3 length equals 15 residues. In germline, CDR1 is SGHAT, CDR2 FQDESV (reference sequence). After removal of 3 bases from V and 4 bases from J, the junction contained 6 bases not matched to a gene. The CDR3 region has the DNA TGTGCCAGCAGCTTCGACAGGGGGTCGGGAGAGACCCAGTACTTC. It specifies CASSFDRGSGETQYF.

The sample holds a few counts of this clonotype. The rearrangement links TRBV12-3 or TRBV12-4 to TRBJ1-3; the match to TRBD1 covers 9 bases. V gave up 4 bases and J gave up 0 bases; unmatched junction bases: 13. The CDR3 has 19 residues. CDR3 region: CASSSPPGTGPGSGNTIYF. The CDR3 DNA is TGTGCCAGCAGTTCGCCCCCCGGGACAGGGCCCGGCTCTGGAAACACCATATATTTT.

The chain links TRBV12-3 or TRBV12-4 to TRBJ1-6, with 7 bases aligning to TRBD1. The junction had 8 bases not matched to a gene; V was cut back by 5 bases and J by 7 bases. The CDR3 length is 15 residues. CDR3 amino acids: CASSKTGWPNSPLHF. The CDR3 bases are TGTGCCAGCAGTAAGACAGGGTGGCCAAATTCACCCCTCCACTTT.

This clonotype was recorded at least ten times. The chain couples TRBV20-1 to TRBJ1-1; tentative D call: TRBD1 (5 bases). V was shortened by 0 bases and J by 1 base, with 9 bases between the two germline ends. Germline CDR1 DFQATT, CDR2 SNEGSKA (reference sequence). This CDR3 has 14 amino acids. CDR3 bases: TGCAGTGCTAGAGAATCAGGGAGGAACACTGAAGCTTTCTTT. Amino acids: CSARESGRNTEAFF.

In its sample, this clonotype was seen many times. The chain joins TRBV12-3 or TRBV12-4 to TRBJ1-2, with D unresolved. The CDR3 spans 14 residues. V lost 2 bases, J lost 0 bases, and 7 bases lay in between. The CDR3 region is CASSLREANYGYTF. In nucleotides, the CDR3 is TGTGCCAGCAGTTTAAGAGAAGCTAACTATGGCTACACCTTC.

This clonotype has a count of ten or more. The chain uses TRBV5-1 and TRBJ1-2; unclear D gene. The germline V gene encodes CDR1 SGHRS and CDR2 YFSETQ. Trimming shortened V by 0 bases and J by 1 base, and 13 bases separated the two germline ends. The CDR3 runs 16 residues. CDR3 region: CASSLDQAPDNYGYTF. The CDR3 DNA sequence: TGCGCCAGCAGCTTGGACCAGGCTCCCGATAACTATGGCTACACCTTC.

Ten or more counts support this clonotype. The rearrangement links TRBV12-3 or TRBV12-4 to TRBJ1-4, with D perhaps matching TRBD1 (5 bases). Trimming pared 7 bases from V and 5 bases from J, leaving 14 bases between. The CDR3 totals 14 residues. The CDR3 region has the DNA TGTGCCAGCACCCAAGGGACGGGGAATGAAAAACTGTTTTTT. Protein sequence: CASTQGTGNEKLFF.

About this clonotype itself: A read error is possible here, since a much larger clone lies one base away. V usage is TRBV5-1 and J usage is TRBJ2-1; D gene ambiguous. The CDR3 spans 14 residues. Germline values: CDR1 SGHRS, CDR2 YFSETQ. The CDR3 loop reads CASSLDMGSNEQLF. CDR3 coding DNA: TGCGCCAGCAGCTTGGACATGGGGTCCAATGAGCAGCTCTTC. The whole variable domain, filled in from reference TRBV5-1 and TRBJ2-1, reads KAGVTQTPRYLIKTRGQQVTLSCSPISGHRSVSWYQQTPGQGLQFLFEYFSETQRNKGNFPGRFSGRQFSNSRSEMNVSTLELGDSALYLCASSLDMGSNEQLFGPGTRLTVL.